This T cell receptor beta chain appears in the sequencing data of a study of blood T cell repertoires in COVID-19. Study overall: PBMCs, B-cell-depleted T cells, or T cells provided the cDNA or gDNA that made up the material.

Assay: immunoSEQ multiplex PCR; the TCRdb copy retains only in-frame clones and omits some. The sample consists of hundreds of thousands of clones, approximately 92% of them appearing once. Germline CDR1 SGHRS, CDR2 YFSETQ. V was pared by 4 bases and J by 4 bases, with 17 bases between. There are 15 residues in the CDR3. This clonotype originated in a man younger than 35 with COVID-19, enrolled during active disease. Sequencing was carried out using peripheral blood. The rearrangement joins TRBV5-1 to TRBJ1-1; perhaps TRBD1 as D (5 bases). The CDR3 bases are TGCGCCAGCAGCCCGGAGGGCAGGGCCGTCACTGAAGCTTTCTTT. Protein sequence: CASSPEGRAVTEAFF.